This T cell receptor beta chain was captured in a study of blood T cell repertoires in COVID-19. In the study overall: COVID-19 samples from acute and convalescent phases originated in the United States, Italy and Spain. The analysed material was cDNA or gDNA that came from T cells, B-cell-depleted T cells, or PBMCs.

Patients at the Seattle site were enrolled during active infection and followed longitudinally. The CDR3 loop spans 14 amino acids. The trim removed 7 bases at V and 6 bases at J, leaving 6 bases unmatched. Germline CDR1 and CDR2: MNHEY and SVGAGI. In the authors' methods: For nucleated cells, counts were estimated from reference gene primer amplification. Some clones are missing from TCRdb's copy, which holds only in-frame ones; the method was immunoSEQ multiplex PCR. V and J calls and clone size come straight from that table; D and trimming were deduced from the DNA. The table lists 70,000 to 90,000 clones, over 75% of them singletons.

The chain uses TRBV6-5 and TRBJ1-2, with TRBD1 matching 12 bases. Sequenced: peripheral blood. This TCR derives from a man between 45 and 60 years old with COVID-19, enrolled during active disease. CDR3: CASTYGTGGDGYTF. The CDR3 DNA follows: TGTGCCAGCACCTACGGGACAGGGGGCGATGGCTACACCTTC.